Listed here is a single TCR beta chain. This entry comes from a study of PD-L1 blockade in urothelial cancer. Looked up from germline, CDR1 is SNHLY and CDR2 is FYNNEI. The CDR3 extends over 14 amino acids. V was cut by 4 bases and J by 2 bases, with 12 bases left in between. Locally advanced or metastatic urothelial carcinoma affected the patients. Sequencing was performed with immunoSEQ multiplex PCR; in TCRdb, only in-frame clones are kept and a portion is missing. The table has 35,000 to 45,000 clones, 85% to 90% seen once. The sample consisted of PBMCs, taken around atezolizumab (anti-PD-L1) treatment. The source is a woman aged 60-75 years with urothelial cancer. The rearrangement uses TRBV2 and TRBJ2-7; perhaps TRBD2 as D (6 bases). CDR3 region: CASSASRDAYEQYF. Written as DNA, the CDR3 is TGTGCCAGCAGTGCCTCGCGGGATGCCTACGAGCAGTACTTC.